This T cell receptor beta chain is drawn from a study of T cell responses to AZD1222 COVID-19 vaccine. Study observations and caveats: Baseline seropositivity characterized only a handful of AZD1222 recipients.

The CDR3 length is 17 residues. Germline V gene data show CDR1 as SGHTS and CDR2 as YDEGEE. Deletions cut 4 bases from V and 0 bases from J, with 16 bases between. TCRdb keeps only in-frame clones here, not all; method: immunoSEQ multiplex PCR. The sample lists 200,000 or so clones; around 93% were seen once. Points on this clone: What it recognizes is unknown.

This TCR derives from an adult who received the AZD1222 COVID-19 vaccine. V is TRBV5-8 and J is TRBJ1-4; the D gene is possibly TRBD1 (5 bases). The sample consisted of peripheral blood, taken 28 days after the second AZD1222 dose. DNA of the CDR3: TGTGCCAGCAGCAGAAAAAGATTAGGGGCAACTAATGAAAAACTGTTTTTT. Translation gives CASSRKRLGATNEKLFF.